Below are 28 T cell receptor beta chains sequenced from a single sample in a study of blood T cell repertoires in COVID-19. Clones were sequenced by immunoSEQ multiplex PCR, and TCRdb holds only the in-frame ones, with some missing. The data hold about 170,000 clones, with around four fifths observed a single time. The source material was peripheral blood. These receptors were collected from a woman in her seventies who had recovered from COVID-19.

This rearrangement joins TRBV7-3 to TRBJ2-5; 8 bases are a match to TRBD2. Trimming cost V 5 bases and J 5 bases; bases outside gene matches: 7. The CDR3 has 14 amino acids. Germline V CDR1 and CDR2: SGHTA, FQGTGA. The CDR3 sequence: CASSERGGRETQYF. The CDR3 bases are TGTGCCAGCAGCGAACGGGGGGGCCGGGAGACCCAGTACTTC.

This clone occurred once. V is TRBV6-5 and J is TRBJ2-3; D possibly corresponds to TRBD1 (5 bases). The germline V and J ends were trimmed by 2 bases and 0 bases, with 9 bases remaining between them. Looked up from germline, CDR1 is MNHEY and CDR2 is SVGAGI. The CDR3 loop spans 15 amino acids. The CDR3: CASSYGAASTDTQYF. CDR3 in DNA: TGTGCCAGCAGTTACGGGGCAGCCAGCACAGATACGCAGTATTTT.

This clone was seen a single time. The chain has TRBV5-1 and TRBJ2-5, with no clear D. The germline V gene encodes CDR1 SGHRS and CDR2 YFSETQ. The CDR3 is 14 amino acids. Between the trimmed V and J ends, which lost 2 bases and 5 bases, there was a span of 13 bases. CDR3 in amino acids: CASSFGQPPETQYF. CDR3 nucleotide sequence: TGCGCCAGCAGCTTTGGCCAACCCCCGGAGACCCAGTACTTC.

The rearrangement joins TRBV3-1 (or the pseudogene TRBV3-2) to TRBJ2-2, with TRBD2 matching over 7 bases. V shed 3 bases and J 4 bases; nucleotides not matched to a gene: 5. The CDR3 contains 15 residues. CDR1 and CDR2 from the germline V gene are LGHDT and YNNKEL (reference sequence). In DNA, the CDR3 is TGTGCCAGCAGCCAGGGGGGGGTAGGCACCGGGGAGCTGTTTTTT. Translating gives CASSQGGVGTGELFF.

The chain couples TRBV5-1 to TRBJ2-1, with D perhaps TRBD1 (6 bases). CDR3 length: 16 amino acids. With 1 base removed from V and 1 base from J, the gap between germline ends came to 12 bases. Germline CDR1 reads SGHRS; CDR2 reads YFSETQ. The CDR3 here is CASSLFGRGSYNEQFF. For the CDR3, the DNA is TGCGCCAGCAGCTTGTTTGGCAGGGGATCCTACAATGAGCAGTTCTTC.

The chain combines TRBV7-9 with TRBJ1-2; the D is unclear. This CDR3 region has 13 residues. Germline V gene data show CDR1 as SEHNR and CDR2 as FQNEAQ (reference sequence). V gave up 1 base and J gave up 4 bases, with 7 bases separating them. In DNA form, the CDR3 reads TGTGCCAGCAGCTTAGGTGGCAGCTATGGCTACACCTTC. It yields the protein CASSLGGSYGYTF.

The CDR3 nucleotides read TGCGCCAGCAGCCAAGATGGGGGGGGATTTTCCTACAATGAGCAGTTCTTC. It yields the protein CASSQDGGGFSYNEQFF. V usage is TRBV4-3 and J usage is TRBJ2-1; 7 nucleotides line up with TRBD2. The CDR3 length is 17 residues. CDR1 LGHNA and CDR2 YSLEER come from the germline V gene. V was pared by 0 bases and J by 1 base, with 6 bases of the junction left unmatched.

The J gene is TRBJ1-5, the V gene TRBV16; no definite D call. Germline CDR1 and CDR2: KGHSY and FQNENV. The V and J ends lost 5 bases and 3 bases respectively, with 11 bases between them. The CDR3 has 14 residues. Written as DNA, the CDR3 is TGTGCCAGCAGCGCAAGCGGGCCCAATCAGCCCCAGCATTTT. Protein product: CASSASGPNQPQHF.

The chain employs TRBV7-3 and TRBJ2-3, with 7 bases that match TRBD2. Germline loops: CDR1 SGHTA, CDR2 FQGTGA. V was pared by 3 bases and J by 2 bases, with 5 bases of the junction left unmatched. The CDR3 extends over 15 amino acids. Written as DNA, the CDR3 is TGTGCCAGCAGCTTGGCTAGCGGACTCACAGATACGCAGTATTTT. Its translation: CASSLASGLTDTQYF.

This clone was recorded once. The chain combines TRBV3-1 (or the pseudogene TRBV3-2) with TRBJ1-1; a possible D gene is TRBD1 (5 bases). Germline CDR1 LGHDT, CDR2 YNNKEL (reference sequence). V lost 0 bases, J lost 5 bases, and 13 bases lay in between. The CDR3 loop spans 15 amino acids. CDR3 in DNA: TGTGCCAGCAGCCAAGATCTCTCAGGGAAGACTGAAGCTTTCTTT. Its translation is CASSQDLSGKTEAFF.

The genes are TRBV10-3 and TRBJ2-7; tentatively, D is TRBD2 (5 bases). V lost 3 bases, J lost 9 bases, and 12 bases lay in between. In germline, CDR1 is ENHRY, CDR2 SYGVKD. The CDR3 is 12 residues long. For the CDR3, the DNA is TGTGCCATCAGTGATAGTTACGAGGGGCAGTACTTC. It specifies CAISDSYEGQYF.

The chain couples TRBV5-1 to TRBJ2-5, with 7 bases fitting TRBD2. Germline values: CDR1 SGHRS, CDR2 YFSETQ. J was trimmed by 5 bases and V by 4 bases; bases with no gene match: 2. The CDR3 covers 12 residues. CDR3 sequence: CASSARGETQYF. Written as DNA, the CDR3 is TGCGCCAGCAGCGCGCGGGGGGAGACCCAGTACTTC.

The chain carries TRBV12-3 or TRBV12-4 and TRBJ2-5, with TRBD2 identical over 7 bases. V trimming: 3 bases; J trimming: 5 bases; junction bases outside the gene matches: 3. The CDR3 runs 13 residues. Written as DNA, the CDR3 is TGTGCCAGCAGTTTCTTGCGGGGGGAGACCCAGTACTTC. Its protein is CASSFLRGETQYF.

This clone was seen more than once but under ten times. The chain employs TRBV29-1 and TRBJ2-1; D is unclear. This CDR3 has 13 amino acids. Deletions cut 8 bases from V and 0 bases from J, with 11 bases between. CDR1 is SQVTM, CDR2 ANQGSEA, per germline. CDR3: CSLTTSSYNEQFF. CDR3 nucleotide sequence: TGCAGCTTGACAACAAGCTCCTACAATGAGCAGTTCTTC.

The chain combines TRBV11-2 with TRBJ1-2; D call uncertain. The germline V and J ends were trimmed by 5 bases and 7 bases, with 20 bases remaining between them. CDR3 length equals 15 residues. CDR1 SGHAT and CDR2 FQNNGV come from the germline V gene. The CDR3 DNA is TGTGCCAGCAGCCGATCCCCCTACCAAGTAACTGGCTACACCTTC. It yields the protein CASSRSPYQVTGYTF. Full variable domain (outside the CDR3, taken from reference TRBV11-2 and TRBJ1-2): EAGVAQSPRYKIIEKRQSVAFWCNPISGHATLYWYQQILGQGPKLLIQFQNNGVVDDSQLPKDRFSAERLKGVDSTLKIQPAKLEDSAVYLCASSRSPYQVTGYTFGSGTRLTVV.

This sequence joins TRBV11-2 and TRBJ1-4; D remains ambiguous. CDR1 is SGHAT and CDR2 is FQNNGV in the germline V gene. CDR3 length: 17 residues. The germline V and J ends were trimmed by 1 base and 3 bases, with 15 bases remaining between them. CDR3 residues: CASSLVGQALPNEKLFF. The CDR3 DNA reads TGTGCCAGCAGCTTAGTGGGCCAGGCCCTACCTAATGAAAAACTGTTTTTT. The complete variable domain, with remaining parts taken from reference TRBV11-2 and TRBJ1-4, reads EAGVAQSPRYKIIEKRQSVAFWCNPISGHATLYWYQQILGQGPKLLIQFQNNGVVDDSQLPKDRFSAERLKGVDSTLKIQPAKLEDSAVYLCASSLVGQALPNEKLFFGSGTQLSVL.

The chain has TRBV21-1 and TRBJ2-5; TRBD2 is the table's D call and was not checked against the DNA. TRBV21-1 constitutes a pseudogene. This CDR3 region has 15 residues. The CDR3 sequence: CASSKARGVAETQYF. As DNA, the CDR3 is TGTGCCAGCAGCAAAGCACGGGGGGTGGCAGAGACCCAGTACTTC.

This clone was detected a few times. V gene TRBV7-2 combines with J gene TRBJ1-5; D remains unclear. The CDR3 has 14 amino acids. With 1 base removed from V and 5 bases from J, the gap between germline ends came to 9 bases. Germline V gene sequence: CDR1 SGHTA, CDR2 FQGNSA. The CDR3 protein is CASSLVYRDQPQHF. CDR3 DNA: TGTGCCAGCAGCTTAGTGTACCGGGATCAGCCCCAGCATTTT.

V is TRBV4-3 and J is TRBJ1-4, with TRBD1 matching 11 bases. The V gene's germline CDR1 is LGHNA and CDR2 YSLEER. The CDR3 covers 15 residues. V shed 6 bases, J shed 7 bases, and the junction held 7 bases outside the gene matches. CDR3 bases: TGCGCCAGCAGAGAAGCCGGGACAGGGGGTGAAAAACTGTTTTTT. As protein: CASREAGTGGEKLFF.

Only a few counts were recorded for this clone. This CDR3 is also generated by other DNA sequences in the sample. This rearrangement joins TRBV18 to TRBJ1-1, with D perhaps TRBD1 (5 bases). The CDR3 covers 13 residues. The V end lost 6 bases, the J end lost 1 base, and 9 bases lay between the germline ends. In germline, CDR1 is KGHSH, CDR2 LQKENI. CDR3 nucleotide sequence: TGTGCCAGCTCCCCAGGGCAGAACACTGAAGCTTTCTTT. Its protein is CASSPGQNTEAFF.

The chain employs TRBV29-1 and TRBJ2-1; D is perhaps TRBD1 (6 bases). The length of the CDR3 is 16 residues. V lost 7 bases to trimming and J lost 3 bases, with 22 bases between them. Germline CDR1 SQVTM, CDR2 ANQGSEA. The CDR3: CSARPGDILLYNEQFF. The CDR3 DNA is TGCAGCGCTCGACCCGGGGACATCCTTCTCTACAATGAGCAGTTCTTC.

Comment on this clone: A junction boundary mismatches the germline segment, possibly from a read error. The rearrangement joins TRBV4-1 to TRBJ1-1; tentative D call: TRBD1 (5 bases). The CDR3 totals 15 residues. Germline-derived CDR1 and CDR2 are MGHRA and YSYEKL. CDR3 sequence reads: CASSQDRVLNPEAFF. The CDR3 DNA is TGCGCCAGCAGCCAAGACAGGGTTTTGAACCCTGAAGCTTTCTTT.

V is TRBV10-3 and J is TRBJ2-1; TRBD2 matches at 12 bases. This CDR3 comprises 16 residues. With V trimmed by 3 bases and J by 9 bases, 9 bases remained unmatched. Germline V gene data show CDR1 as ENHRY and CDR2 as SYGVKD. CDR3 sequence reads: CAISDKASGGAGEQFF. CDR3 nucleotides: TGTGCCATCAGTGATAAGGCTAGCGGGGGGGCGGGTGAGCAGTTCTTC.

This clone was seen just once. The rearrangement joins TRBV29-1 to TRBJ1-4; 11 bases agree with TRBD1. CDR1 SQVTM and CDR2 ANQGSEA come from the germline V gene. The CDR3 totals 14 residues. With 6 bases clipped from V and 7 bases from J, the junction kept 7 bases outside the gene matches. CDR3 nucleotide sequence: TGCAGCGTGGGGGACAGGGGGAGAGGTGAAAAACTGTTTTTT. Translation: CSVGDRGRGEKLFF.

This clone is a singleton in its sample. The chain combines TRBV5-4 with TRBJ1-5; a weak D match, TRBD1 (6 bases). The CDR3 extends over 13 amino acids. Trimming stripped 4 bases from V and 8 bases from J, with 13 bases between. CDR1 is SGHNT, CDR2 YYREEE, per germline (reference sequence). The CDR3 protein is CASSPGHREPQHF. The CDR3 nucleotides read TGTGCCAGCAGCCCGGGACATAGGGAGCCCCAGCATTTT.

Points on this clone: Additional DNA sequences in this sample encode the identical CDR3. This chain links TRBV9 with TRBJ2-2, with no clear D. The CDR3 consists of 12 residues. Looked up from germline, CDR1 is SGDLS and CDR2 is YYNGEE. V lost 0 bases and J lost 7, with 4 bases in between. CDR3 residues: CASSVASGELFF. In DNA, the CDR3 is TGTGCCAGCAGCGTAGCTAGCGGGGAGCTGTTTTTT.

This clone was detected once. The rearrangement joins TRBV2 to TRBJ1-1; D is unresolved. This CDR3 spans 16 amino acids. Per germline, CDR1 SNHLY and CDR2 FYNNEI. V was cut by 0 bases and J by 1 base, with 12 bases left in between. CDR3 DNA sequence: TGTGCCAGCAGTGAAGCATGGCCAGTACCGAACACTGAAGCTTTCTTT. It encodes CASSEAWPVPNTEAFF.

The V and J genes are TRBV30 and TRBJ1-2; TRBD1 agrees at 9 bases. The CDR3 loop spans 13 amino acids. Germline loops: CDR1 GTSNPN, CDR2 SVGIG (reference sequence). The J segment lost 12 bases and the V segment lost 0 bases, leaving 8 bases of the junction unmatched. The CDR3 protein is CAWSVQGARRNTF. CDR3 DNA: TGTGCCTGGAGTGTACAGGGGGCGCGTAGGAACACCTTC.